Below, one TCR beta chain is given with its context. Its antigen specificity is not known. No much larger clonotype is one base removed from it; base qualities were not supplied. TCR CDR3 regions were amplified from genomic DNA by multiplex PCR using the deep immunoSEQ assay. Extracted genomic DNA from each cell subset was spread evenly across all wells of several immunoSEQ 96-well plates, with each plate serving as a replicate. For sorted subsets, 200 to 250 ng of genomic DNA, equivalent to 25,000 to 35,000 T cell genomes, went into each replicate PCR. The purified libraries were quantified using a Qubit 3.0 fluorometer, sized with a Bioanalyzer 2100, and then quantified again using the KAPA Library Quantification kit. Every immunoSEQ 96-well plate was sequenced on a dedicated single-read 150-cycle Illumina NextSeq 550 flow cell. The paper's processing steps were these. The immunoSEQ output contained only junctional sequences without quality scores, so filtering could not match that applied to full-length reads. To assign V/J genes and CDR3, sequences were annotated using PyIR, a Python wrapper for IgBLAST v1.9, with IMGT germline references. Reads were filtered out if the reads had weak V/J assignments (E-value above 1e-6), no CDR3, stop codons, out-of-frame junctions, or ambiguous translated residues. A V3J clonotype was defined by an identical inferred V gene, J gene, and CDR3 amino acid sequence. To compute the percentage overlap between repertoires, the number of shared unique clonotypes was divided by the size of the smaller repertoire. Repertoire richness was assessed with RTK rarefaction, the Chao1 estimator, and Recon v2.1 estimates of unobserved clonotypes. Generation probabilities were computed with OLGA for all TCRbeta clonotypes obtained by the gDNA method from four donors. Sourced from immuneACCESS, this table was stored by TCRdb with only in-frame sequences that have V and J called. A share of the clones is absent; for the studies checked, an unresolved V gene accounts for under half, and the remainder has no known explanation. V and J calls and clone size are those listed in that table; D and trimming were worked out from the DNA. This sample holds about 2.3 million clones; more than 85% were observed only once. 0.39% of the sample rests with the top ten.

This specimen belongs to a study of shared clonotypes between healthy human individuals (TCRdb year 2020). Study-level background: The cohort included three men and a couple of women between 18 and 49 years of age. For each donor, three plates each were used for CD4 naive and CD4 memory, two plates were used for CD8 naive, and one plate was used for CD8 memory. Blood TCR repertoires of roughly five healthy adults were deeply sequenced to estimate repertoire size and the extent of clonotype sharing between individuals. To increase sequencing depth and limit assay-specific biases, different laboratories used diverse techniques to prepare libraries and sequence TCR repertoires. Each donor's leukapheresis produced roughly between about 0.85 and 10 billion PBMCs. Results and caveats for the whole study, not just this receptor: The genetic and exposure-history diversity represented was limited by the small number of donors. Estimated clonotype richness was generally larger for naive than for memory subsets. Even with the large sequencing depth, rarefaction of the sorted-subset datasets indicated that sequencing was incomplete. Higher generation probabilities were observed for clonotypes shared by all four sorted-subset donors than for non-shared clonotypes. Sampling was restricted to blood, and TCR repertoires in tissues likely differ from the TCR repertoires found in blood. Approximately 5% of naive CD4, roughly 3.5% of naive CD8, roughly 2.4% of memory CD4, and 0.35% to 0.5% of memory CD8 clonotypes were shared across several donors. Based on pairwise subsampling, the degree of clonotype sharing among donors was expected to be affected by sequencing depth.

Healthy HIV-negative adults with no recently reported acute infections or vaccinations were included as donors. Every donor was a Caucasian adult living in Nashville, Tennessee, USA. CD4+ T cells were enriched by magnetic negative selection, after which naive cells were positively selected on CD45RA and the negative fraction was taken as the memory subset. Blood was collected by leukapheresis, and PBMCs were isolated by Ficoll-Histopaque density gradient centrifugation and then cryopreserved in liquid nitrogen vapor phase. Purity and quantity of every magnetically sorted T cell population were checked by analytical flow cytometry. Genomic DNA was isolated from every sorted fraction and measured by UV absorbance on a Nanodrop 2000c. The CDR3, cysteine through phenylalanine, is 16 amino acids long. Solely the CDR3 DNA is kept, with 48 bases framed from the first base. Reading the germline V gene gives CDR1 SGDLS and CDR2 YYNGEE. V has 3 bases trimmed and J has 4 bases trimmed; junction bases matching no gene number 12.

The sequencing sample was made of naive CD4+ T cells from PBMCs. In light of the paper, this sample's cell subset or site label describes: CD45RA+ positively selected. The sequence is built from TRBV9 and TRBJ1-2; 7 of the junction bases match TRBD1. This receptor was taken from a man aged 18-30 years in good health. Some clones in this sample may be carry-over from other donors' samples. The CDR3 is CASSEHTGTDLYGYTF. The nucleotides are TGTGCCAGCAGCGAGCACACGGGGACAGACCTCTATGGCTACACCTTC.